This T cell receptor beta chain was sequenced for a study of blood T cell repertoires in COVID-19. Across the whole study: Italy, Spain and the United States were the sources of the convalescent and acute COVID-19 samples.

The CDR3 sequence is 13 residues long. The V end was cut by 4 bases, the J end by 6 bases, with 10 bases between. Germline loops: CDR1 MNHEY, CDR2 SVGAGI. Original analysis: Counts of nucleated cells, estimated from reference gene primer amplification, were obtained. Repertoires were generated with immunoSEQ multiplex PCR, while TCRdb's copy carries only in-frame clones and drops some. Clone size and the V and J calls come from that table; the DNA yielded D and trimming. Of some 410,000 clones listed, roughly 90% are singletons. Sequencing was carried out using PBMCs or T cells enriched from blood (not recorded which). This sequence joins TRBV6-5 and TRBJ1-5; D is possibly TRBD1 (5 bases). The receptor comes from a woman in her 30s with acute COVID-19. The CDR3 spells CASSSWGGQPQHF. CDR3 sequence (DNA): TGTGCCAGCAGTTCGTGGGGGGGTCAGCCCCAGCATTTT.